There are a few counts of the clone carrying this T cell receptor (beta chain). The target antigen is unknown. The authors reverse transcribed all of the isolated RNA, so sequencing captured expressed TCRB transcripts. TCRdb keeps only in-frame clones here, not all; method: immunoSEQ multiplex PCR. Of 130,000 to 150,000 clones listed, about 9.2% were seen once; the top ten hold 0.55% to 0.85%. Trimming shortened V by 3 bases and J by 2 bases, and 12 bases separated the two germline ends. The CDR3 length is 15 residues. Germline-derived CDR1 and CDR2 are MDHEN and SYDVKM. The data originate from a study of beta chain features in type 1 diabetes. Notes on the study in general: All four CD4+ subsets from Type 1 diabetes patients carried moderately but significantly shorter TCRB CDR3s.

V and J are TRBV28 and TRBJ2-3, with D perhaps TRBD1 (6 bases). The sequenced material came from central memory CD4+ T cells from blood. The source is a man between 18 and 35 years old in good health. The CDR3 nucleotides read TGTGCCAGCAGTTTCCCGGACAGATACACAGATACGCAGTATTTT. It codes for CASSFPDRYTDTQYF.